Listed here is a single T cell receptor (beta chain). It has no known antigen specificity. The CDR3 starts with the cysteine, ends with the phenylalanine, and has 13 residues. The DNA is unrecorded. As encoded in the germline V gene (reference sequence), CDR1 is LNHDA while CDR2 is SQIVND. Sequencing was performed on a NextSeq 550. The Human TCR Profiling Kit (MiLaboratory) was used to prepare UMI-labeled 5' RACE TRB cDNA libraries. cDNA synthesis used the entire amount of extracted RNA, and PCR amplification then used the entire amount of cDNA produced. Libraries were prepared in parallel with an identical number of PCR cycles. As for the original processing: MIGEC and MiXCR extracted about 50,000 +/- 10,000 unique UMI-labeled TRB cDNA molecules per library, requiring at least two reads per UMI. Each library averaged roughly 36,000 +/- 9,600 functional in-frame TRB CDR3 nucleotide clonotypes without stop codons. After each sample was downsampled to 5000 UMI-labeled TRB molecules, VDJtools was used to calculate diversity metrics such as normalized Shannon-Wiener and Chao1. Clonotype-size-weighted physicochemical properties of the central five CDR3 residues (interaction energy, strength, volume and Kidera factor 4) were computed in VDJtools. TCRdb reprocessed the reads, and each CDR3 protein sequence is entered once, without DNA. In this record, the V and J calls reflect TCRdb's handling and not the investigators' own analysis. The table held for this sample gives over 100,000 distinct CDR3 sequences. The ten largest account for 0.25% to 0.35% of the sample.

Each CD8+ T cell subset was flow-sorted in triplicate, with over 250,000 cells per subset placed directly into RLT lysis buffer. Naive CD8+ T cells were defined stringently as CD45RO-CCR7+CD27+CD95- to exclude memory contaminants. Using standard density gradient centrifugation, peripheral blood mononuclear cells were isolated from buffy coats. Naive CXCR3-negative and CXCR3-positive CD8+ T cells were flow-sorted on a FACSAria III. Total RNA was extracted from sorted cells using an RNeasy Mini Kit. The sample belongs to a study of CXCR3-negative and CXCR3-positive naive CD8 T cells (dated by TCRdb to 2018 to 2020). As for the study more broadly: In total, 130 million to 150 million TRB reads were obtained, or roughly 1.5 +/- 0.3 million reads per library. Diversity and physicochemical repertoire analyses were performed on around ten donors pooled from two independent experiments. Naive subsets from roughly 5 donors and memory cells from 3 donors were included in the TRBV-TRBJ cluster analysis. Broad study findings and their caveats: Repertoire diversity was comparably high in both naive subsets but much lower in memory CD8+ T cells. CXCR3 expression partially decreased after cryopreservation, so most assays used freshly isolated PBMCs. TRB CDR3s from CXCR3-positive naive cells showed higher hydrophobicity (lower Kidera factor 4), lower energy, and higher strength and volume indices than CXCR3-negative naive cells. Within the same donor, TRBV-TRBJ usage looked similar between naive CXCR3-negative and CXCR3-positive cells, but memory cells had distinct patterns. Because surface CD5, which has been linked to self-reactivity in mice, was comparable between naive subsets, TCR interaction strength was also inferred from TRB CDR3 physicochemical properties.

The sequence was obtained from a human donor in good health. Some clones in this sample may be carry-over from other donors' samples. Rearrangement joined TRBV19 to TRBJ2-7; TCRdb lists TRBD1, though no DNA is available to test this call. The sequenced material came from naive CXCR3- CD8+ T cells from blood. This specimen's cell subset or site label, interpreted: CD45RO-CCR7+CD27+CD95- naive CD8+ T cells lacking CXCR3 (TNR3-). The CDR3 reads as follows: CASSRDREDEQYF. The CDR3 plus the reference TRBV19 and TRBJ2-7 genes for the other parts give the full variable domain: DGGITQSPKYLFRKEGQNVTLSCEQNLNHDAMYWYRQDPGQGLRLIYYSQIVNDFQKGDIAEGYSVSREKKESFPLTVTSAQKNPTAFYLCASSRDREDEQYFGPGTRLTVT.